This entry is about one T cell receptor beta chain. Its specificity is not known. This sample stems from a study of cytomegalovirus exposure and HLA in healthy donors. Study findings and constraints: The study found most TCR sequences rare, yet found some public TCRs in many donors. The study assumed roughly uniform donor sequencing depth for presence/absence analyses. Other equally common chains were less clonally expanded than HLA-associated TCR beta chains, a later analysis showed.

The study ran its PCR with 60 Vbeta and 13 Jbeta primers. Clones were sequenced by immunoSEQ multiplex PCR, and TCRdb holds only the in-frame ones, with some missing. The sample yields under 250,000 clones, around 77% seen once. Sequencing used PBMCs. The source is a woman aged 30 to 39 in good health and CMV-seronegative.

This CDR3 is CASSPARTAEAFF. CDR3 sequence (DNA): TGTGCCAGCTCACCAGCTAGGACAGCAGAAGCTTTCTTT. The V and J genes are TRBV18 and TRBJ1-1; D is perhaps TRBD1 (6 bases). Trimming left V 2 bases short and J 8 bases short, with 12 bases between. Germline V gene sequence: CDR1 KGHSH, CDR2 LQKENI. CDR3 length equals 13 residues.